A single T cell receptor beta chain is shown here with its context. The antigen is undetermined. There are 16 residues in the CDR3. V dropped 6 bases and J dropped 4; count of bases not matched to a gene: 11. CDR1 is MNHNS and CDR2 is SASEGT in the germline V gene. Treatment noted: oral pan-JAK inhibitor, 5-10 mg twice daily. This specimen belongs to a study of CD8+ T cells in alopecia areata. Study-wide context: In an open-label trial, patients got 5 to 10 mg tofacitinib twice daily.

Reverse transcription of extracted RNA yielded cDNA, which provided the sequencing template. Only in-frame clones appear in the TCRdb table, and some are missing; sequencing was by immunoSEQ multiplex PCR. The sample has around 190,000 clones, 55% to 70% seen once; the top ten hold more than 3.5%. Whole-study results and caveats: Higher clonality than in normal scalp was seen in lesional scalp, especially alopecia totalis/universalis. The treated group had a single nonresponder, limiting CD8+ expansion-response conclusions. Mice showed TCR sharing more clearly than patients did, possibly owing to HLA.

The source is a human donor with alopecia areata. Sequenced here: CD4+ T cells sorted from blood, sampled at week 4, from a patient treated with tofacitinib. The chain couples TRBV6-1 to TRBJ2-1; TRBD2 aligns across 8 bases. CDR3 amino acids: CASSEPGGGRYNEQFF. Written as DNA, the CDR3 is TGTGCCAGCAGCGAACCGGGAGGGGGTCGATACAATGAGCAGTTCTTC.